This T cell receptor beta chain was obtained from a study of control samples from healthy donors and cancer patients. Repertoires were generated with immunoSEQ multiplex PCR, while TCRdb's copy carries only in-frame clones and drops some. The sample includes about 21,000 clones, roughly 84% of them seen just once. This clonotype was sampled from a man between 60 and 70 years old with colorectal cancer. The sequenced sample was PBMCs.

The CDR3 DNA follows: TGTGCCAGCAGCTTAGAGCCCGGGGCTGATAATGAGCAGTTCTTC. Translating gives CASSLEPGADNEQFF. The rearrangement links TRBV7-6 to TRBJ2-1, with D possibly being TRBD1 or TRBD2 (5 bases each). The CDR3 runs 15 residues. V gave up 1 base and J gave up 7 bases, with 14 bases separating them. Per germline, CDR1 SGHVS and CDR2 FNYEAQ.